Below are 22 T cell receptor beta chains sequenced from a single sample in a study of blood T cell repertoires in COVID-19. Using immunoSEQ multiplex PCR, the repertoire was profiled, and TCRdb retains in-frame clones only, with some absent. The data contain about 270,000 clones, more than 85% of them seen just once; the ten biggest clones take up approximately 3%. The sample was PBMCs or T cells enriched from blood (not recorded which). Every receptor here comes from a man aged 35 to 55 who had been exposed to COVID-19.

V gene TRBV7-2 combines with J gene TRBJ2-7; D uncertain. Trimming took off 0 bases at V and 7 bases at J, with 22 bases between the two ends. Per germline, CDR1 SGHTA and CDR2 FQGNSA. There are 17 residues in the CDR3. The CDR3 coding sequence is TGTGCCAGCAGCTTAGCACTCCGTCCCGGTAGCTTTAGGGAGCAGTACTTC. Protein product: CASSLALRPGSFREQYF.

The V call is TRBV4-1, the J call TRBJ2-1; D is perhaps TRBD2 (5 bases). The CDR3 runs 16 residues. V gave up 4 bases and J gave up 6 bases, with 19 bases separating them. Per germline, CDR1 MGHRA and CDR2 YSYEKL. The CDR3 sequence: CASSPLSGLLGNEQFF. CDR3 in DNA: TGCGCCAGCAGCCCTCTAAGCGGTCTCCTGGGCAATGAGCAGTTCTTC.

This sequence joins TRBV5-5 and TRBJ1-5, with a tentative D call TRBD1 (6 bases). This CDR3 is 15 amino acids long. Germline assignment: CDR1 SGHKS and CDR2 YYEKEE (reference sequence). The germline V and J ends were trimmed by 1 base and 5 bases, with 13 bases remaining between them. This CDR3 reads CASSLSWDKDQPQHF. The CDR3 DNA is TGTGCCAGCAGCTTGTCCTGGGACAAGGATCAGCCCCAGCATTTT.

The chain is built from TRBV28 and TRBJ2-7; a possible D gene is TRBD2 (7 bases). Trimming left V 5 bases short and J 0 bases short, with 14 bases between. The CDR3 loop spans 15 amino acids. Germline CDR1 and CDR2: MDHEN and SYDVKM. The CDR3 region has the DNA TGTGCCAGCAGTCCCGGGGGGCGGGCCTCCTACGAGCAGTACTTC. It is translated as CASSPGGRASYEQYF.

The gene calls are TRBV9 and TRBJ2-1; weak D call: TRBD2 (5 bases). This CDR3 is 19 amino acids long. V was cut by 4 bases and J by 4 bases, with 27 bases left in between. CDR1 and CDR2 from the germline V gene are SGDLS and YYNGEE. The CDR3 loop is CASSMRTLPGSRPYNEQFF. The CDR3 region has the DNA TGTGCCAGCAGCATGCGGACGCTCCCGGGGAGCCGCCCTTACAATGAGCAGTTCTTC.

This clone occurred once. The V gene is TRBV12-3 or TRBV12-4, the J gene TRBJ2-7; D unclear. The CDR3 totals 13 residues. V was shortened by 7 bases and J by 6 bases, with 16 bases between the two germline ends. The CDR3 DNA sequence: TGTGCCAGCACAGACATGGGCTTAGGCGAGCAGTACTTC. It yields the protein CASTDMGLGEQYF.

V is TRBV19 and J is TRBJ2-3; the match to TRBD1 covers 9 bases. Germline V CDR1 and CDR2: LNHDA, SQIVND (reference sequence). V dropped 5 bases and J dropped 4; count of bases not matched to a gene: 10. The CDR3 totals 16 residues. CDR3: CASSVTGTGISDTQYF. CDR3 DNA: TGTGCCAGTAGTGTCACCGGGACAGGGATATCAGATACGCAGTATTTT. The variable domain in full, completed from reference TRBV19 and TRBJ2-3, reads DGGITQSPKYLFRKEGQNVTLSCEQNLNHDAMYWYRQDPGQGLRLIYYSQIVNDFQKGDIAEGYSVSREKKESFPLTVTSAQKNPTAFYLCASSVTGTGISDTQYFGPGTRLTVL.

CDR3 DNA: TGCGCCAGCAGCTTAGGACTAGCGGGCGGAACCGGGGAGCTGTTTTTT. It encodes CASSLGLAGGTGELFF. This chain uses TRBV4-1 with TRBJ2-2; TRBD2 aligns across 11 bases. Per the germline V gene, CDR1 is MGHRA and CDR2 is YSYEKL. The length of the CDR3 is 16 residues. Trimming cost V 5 bases and J 5 bases; bases outside gene matches: 7.

The chain uses TRBV19 and TRBJ2-1, with TRBD2 matching 7 bases. The CDR3 runs to 15 residues. CDR1 and CDR2 from the germline V gene are LNHDA and SQIVND (reference sequence). J was trimmed by 9 bases and V by 1 base; bases with no gene match: 9. The CDR3 DNA is TGTGCCAGTAGTATAGGGACTAGTATTGAGTCTGAGCAGTTCTTC. Translating gives CASSIGTSIESEQFF.

The chain links TRBV30 to TRBJ2-1; 10 bases fit TRBD2. With V trimmed by 3 bases and J by 9 bases, 14 bases remained unmatched. Germline V lookup: CDR1 GTSNPN, CDR2 SVGIG (reference sequence). The CDR3 contains 16 residues. The CDR3 spells CAWSPPGAGGPGEQFF. The CDR3 DNA sequence: TGTGCCTGGAGCCCCCCCGGAGCGGGAGGGCCTGGTGAGCAGTTCTTC.

This rearrangement joins TRBV5-1 to TRBJ1-1; D unresolved. V lost 1 base and J lost 7, with 14 bases in between. Germline-derived CDR1 and CDR2 are SGHRS and YFSETQ. CDR3 size: 14 residues. The CDR3 sequence: CASSLYQTPVEAFF. CDR3 nucleotide sequence: TGCGCCAGCAGCTTGTACCAGACTCCAGTTGAAGCTTTCTTT. Drawing the rest from reference TRBV5-1 and TRBJ1-1, the complete variable domain is KAGVTQTPRYLIKTRGQQVTLSCSPISGHRSVSWYQQTPGQGLQFLFEYFSETQRNKGNFPGRFSGRQFSNSRSEMNVSTLELGDSALYLCASSLYQTPVEAFFGQGTRLTVV.

V gene TRBV28 combines with J gene TRBJ2-2; TRBD2 matches 7 bases. V dropped 10 bases and J dropped 1; count of bases not matched to a gene: 6. The CDR3 has 14 amino acids. Germline CDR1 is MDHEN and CDR2 is SYDVKM. The CDR3 spells CAIGGVLNTGELFF. CDR3 coding DNA: TGTGCCATTGGGGGGGTACTGAACACCGGGGAGCTGTTTTTT.

The chain links TRBV4-3 to TRBJ2-7; no clear D gene. The CDR3 sequence is 14 residues long. Germline assignment: CDR1 LGHNA and CDR2 YSLEER. V lost 0 bases and J 3 bases, leaving 9 bases between the germline ends. CDR3 bases: TGCGCCAGCAGCCAAGATTTTGTCCTCTACGAGCAGTACTTC. Translating gives CASSQDFVLYEQYF.

V usage is TRBV5-6 and J usage is TRBJ2-1; 11 nucleotides line up with TRBD2. Germline V gene sequence: CDR1 SGHDT, CDR2 YYEEEE. V gave up 0 bases and J gave up 8 bases; unmatched junction bases: 7. The CDR3 has 16 amino acids. CDR3 DNA: TGTGCCAGCAGCTTGGTTACTAGCGGGAGTCGGGATGAGCAGTTCTTC. Encoded protein: CASSLVTSGSRDEQFF.

The rearrangement uses TRBV9 and TRBJ2-2; a possible D gene is TRBD2 (5 bases). Germline-derived CDR1 and CDR2 are SGDLS and YYNGEE. The V end lost 1 base, the J end lost 4 bases, and 11 bases lay between the germline ends. The CDR3 extends over 15 amino acids. CDR3 nucleotide sequence: TGTGCCAGCAGCGTAAGAGGGTCGGGCACCGGGGAGCTGTTTTTT. It is translated as CASSVRGSGTGELFF. Drawing the rest from reference TRBV9 and TRBJ2-2, the complete variable domain is DSGVTQTPKHLITATGQRVTLRCSPRSGDLSVYWYQQSLDQGLQFLIQYYNGEERAKGNILERFSAQQFPDLHSELNLSSLELGDSALYFCASSVRGSGTGELFFGEGSRLTVL.

The rearrangement joins TRBV7-3 to TRBJ1-1, with 7 bases fitting TRBD1. V was clipped by 3 bases and J by 3 bases; unmatched bases: 4. This CDR3 has 14 residues. Germline assignment: CDR1 SGHTA and CDR2 FQGTGA. CDR3 amino acids: CASSFSQGDTEAFF. As DNA, the CDR3 is TGTGCCAGCAGCTTTTCGCAGGGGGACACTGAAGCTTTCTTT.

This clone was detected once. The chain is built from TRBV7-3 and TRBJ2-7; unclear D gene. Germline CDR1 reads SGHTA; CDR2 reads FQGTGA. V lost 6 bases and J lost 3, with 15 bases in between. The CDR3 is 14 residues long. The CDR3 here is CASRRRLRNYEQYF. CDR3 coding DNA: TGTGCCAGCAGACGTAGACTGAGAAACTACGAGCAGTACTTC.

This clone appeared once. V is TRBV20-1 and J is TRBJ1-5; tentative D call: TRBD1 (5 bases). Deletions cut 3 bases from V and 3 bases from J, with 12 bases between. Germline V gives CDR1 DFQATT, CDR2 SNEGSKA (reference sequence). CDR3 length: 14 residues. CDR3 in amino acids: CSASRQGNNQPQHF. CDR3 bases: TGCAGTGCTAGTAGGCAGGGCAACAATCAGCCCCAGCATTTT.

The rearrangement links TRBV9 to TRBJ1-2; 11 nucleotides match TRBD1. Germline V CDR1 and CDR2: SGDLS, YYNGEE. The CDR3 loop spans 15 amino acids. Germline trimming cut 0 bases from V and 8 bases from J; bases unmatched to any gene: 6. CDR3 in DNA: TGTGCCAGCAGCGTAGAGGGGACAGGGGGATCGGGCTACACCTTC. Translation gives CASSVEGTGGSGYTF.

This rearrangement joins TRBV11-2 to TRBJ1-1; D is possibly TRBD1 (6 bases). The CDR3 runs to 16 residues. Germline CDR1 is SGHAT and CDR2 is FQNNGV. Trimming took off 5 bases at V and 0 bases at J, with 16 bases between the two ends. As DNA, the CDR3 is TGTGCCAGCAGCCAAGGGGGGGCGTGGGTGAACACTGAAGCTTTCTTT. Residues: CASSQGGAWVNTEAFF. Full variable domain (remainder filled in from reference TRBV11-2 and TRBJ1-1): EAGVAQSPRYKIIEKRQSVAFWCNPISGHATLYWYQQILGQGPKLLIQFQNNGVVDDSQLPKDRFSAERLKGVDSTLKIQPAKLEDSAVYLCASSQGGAWVNTEAFFGQGTRLTVV.

The gene calls are TRBV9 and TRBJ2-7, with 12 bases fitting TRBD1. Trimming at V came to 4 bases and at J to 7 bases, leaving 6 bases not matched to a gene. The CDR3 length is 14 residues. Germline lookup yields CDR1 SGDLS and CDR2 YYNGEE. In nucleotides, the CDR3 is TGTGCCAGCAGCTTTGGGACAGGGGGCGGGGAGCAGTACTTC. Amino acid sequence: CASSFGTGGGEQYF.

The chain links TRBV7-9 to TRBJ2-1, with TRBD2 matching over 10 bases. Losses at the gene ends were 10 bases for V and 9 bases for J; bases not matched to a gene: 12. This CDR3 is built from 14 residues. From germline, CDR1 is SEHNR and CDR2 FQNEAQ (reference sequence). CDR3 nucleotide sequence: TGTGCCACCGAGCGAGCGGGAGGGGGGCCTGAGCAGTTCTTC. This codes for CATERAGGGPEQFF.